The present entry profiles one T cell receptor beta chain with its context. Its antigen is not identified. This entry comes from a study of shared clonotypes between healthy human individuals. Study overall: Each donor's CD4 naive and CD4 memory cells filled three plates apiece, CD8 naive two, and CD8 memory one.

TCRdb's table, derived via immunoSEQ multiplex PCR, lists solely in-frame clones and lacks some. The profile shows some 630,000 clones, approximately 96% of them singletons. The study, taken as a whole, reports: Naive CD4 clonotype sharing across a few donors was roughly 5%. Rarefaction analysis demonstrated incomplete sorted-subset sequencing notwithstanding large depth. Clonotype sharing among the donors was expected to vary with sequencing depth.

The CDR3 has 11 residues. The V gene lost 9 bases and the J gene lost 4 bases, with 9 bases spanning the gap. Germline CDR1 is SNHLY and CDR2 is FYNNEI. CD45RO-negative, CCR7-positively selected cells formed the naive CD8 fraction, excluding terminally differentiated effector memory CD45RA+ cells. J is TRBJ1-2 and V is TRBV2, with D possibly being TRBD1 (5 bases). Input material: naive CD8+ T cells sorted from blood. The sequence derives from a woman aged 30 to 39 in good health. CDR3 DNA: TGTGCCAGTGCTGACAGCTATGGCTACACCTTC. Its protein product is CASADSYGYTF.